Below, 11 T cell receptor beta chains from the same sample are listed, as sequenced in a study of cytomegalovirus exposure and HLA in healthy donors (TCRdb year 2017). Preparation of the library involved the immunoSEQ multiplex PCR assay. For the multiplex PCR, a mixture combining 60 forward primers for TCR Vbeta segments and 13 reverse primers for TCR Jbeta segments was used. What TCRdb holds here is the immuneACCESS table cut down to in-frame rearrangements. Part of the clones is not present; checked against another copy, under half of the missing clones reflect an unresolved V gene, and the others are unexplained. A total of over 150,000 clones appear in this sample, less than 80% of them only once. About 2.2% of the sample is held by the ten biggest clonotypes. Sequencing was done on a sample of PBMCs. The source of these receptors is a man aged 40-49 years in good health and CMV-seronegative.

The rearrangement links TRBV2 to TRBJ2-3; 10 nucleotides match TRBD2. Germline V gene data show CDR1 as SNHLY and CDR2 as FYNNEI. V shed 4 bases, J shed 1 base, and the junction held 2 bases outside the gene matches. CDR3 length: 15 residues. DNA for the CDR3: TGTGCCAGCAGTGCCGGGACTAGCGGCACAGATACGCAGTATTTT. Amino acid sequence: CASSAGTSGTDTQYF.

This chain uses TRBV27 with TRBJ2-1; 8 nucleotides agree with TRBD2. This CDR3 spans 15 amino acids. V trimming: 3 bases; J trimming: 9 bases; junction bases outside the gene matches: 10. Germline V gene lookup returns CDR1 MNHEY and CDR2 SMNVEV (reference sequence). The chain's CDR3 is CASSFSGITIAEQFF. The CDR3 nucleotides read TGTGCCAGCAGTTTTAGCGGGATTACAATTGCTGAGCAGTTCTTC.

The chain is built from TRBV15 and TRBJ2-5; the D is unclear. V lost 1 base and J lost 5, with 14 bases in between. CDR1 LNHNV and CDR2 YYDKDF come from the germline V gene (reference sequence). CDR3 size: 15 residues. CDR3 residues: CATSRVRVAVETQYF. The CDR3 region has the DNA TGTGCCACCAGCAGAGTCCGCGTAGCCGTGGAGACCCAGTACTTC. Full variable domain (remainder filled in from reference TRBV15 and TRBJ2-5): DAMVIQNPRYQVTQFGKPVTLSCSQTLNHNVMYWYQQKSSQAPKLLFHYYDKDFNNEADTPDNFQSRRPNTSFCFLDIRSPGLGDTAMYLCATSRVRVAVETQYFGPGTRLLVL.

The rearrangement links TRBV7-9 to TRBJ2-3; TRBD1 agrees at 8 bases. V shed 4 bases, J shed 5 bases, and the junction held 5 bases outside the gene matches. The CDR3 is made up of 14 amino acids. CDR1 is SEHNR and CDR2 is FQNEAQ in the germline V gene (reference sequence). CDR3 amino acids: CASSSGQEKDTQYF. Here the CDR3 DNA reads TGTGCCAGCAGCTCGGGACAGGAAAAAGATACGCAGTATTTT.

The genes are TRBV11-2 and TRBJ2-1, with 8 bases identical to TRBD2. This CDR3 is 14 amino acids long. Germline CDR1 SGHAT, CDR2 FQNNGV. J lost 4 bases, V lost 1 base, and 0 bases had no gene match. CDR3 bases: TGTGCCAGCAGCTTAGTAGCGGGGTACAATGAGCAGTTCTTC. As protein: CASSLVAGYNEQFF.

This clone was detected once. The chain uses TRBV5-1 and TRBJ2-3, with 11 bases fitting TRBD2. Germline V CDR1 and CDR2: SGHRS, YFSETQ. J was trimmed by 6 bases and V by 5 bases; bases with no gene match: 8. The CDR3 has 15 residues. This chain's CDR3 is CASSLAGGGMDTQYF. DNA of the CDR3: TGCGCCAGCAGTTTAGCGGGAGGGGGTATGGATACGCAGTATTTT.

The gene calls are TRBV5-1 and TRBJ2-3; a possible D gene is TRBD2 (6 bases). Germline assignment: CDR1 SGHRS and CDR2 YFSETQ. The V end was cut by 3 bases, the J end by 2 bases, with 31 bases between. This CDR3 spans 21 amino acids. CDR3 amino acids: CASSWRRKPAISSDHTDTQYF. The DNA for the CDR3 is TGCGCCAGCAGCTGGCGGAGGAAGCCAGCCATTTCTAGCGACCACACAGATACGCAGTATTTT.

The chain couples TRBV28 to TRBJ2-2; D is perhaps TRBD1 (5 bases). Germline V gene lookup returns CDR1 MDHEN and CDR2 SYDVKM. With 5 bases removed from V and 9 bases from J, the gap between germline ends came to 22 bases. The CDR3 length is 16 residues. CDR3 amino acids: CASSPQDGRQSRELFF. CDR3 nucleotide sequence: TGTGCCAGCAGTCCACAGGACGGTCGTCAGTCGAGGGAGCTGTTTTTT.

The chain recombines TRBV5-1 with TRBJ2-5, with D hard to call. The germline CDR1 and CDR2 sequences are SGHRS and YFSETQ. This CDR3 has 11 amino acids. Trimming removed 3 bases at V and 5 bases at J, with 5 bases between. The DNA for the CDR3 is TGCGCCAGCAGCTGGCGGGAGACCCAGTACTTC. Its translation: CASSWRETQYF.

This sequence joins TRBV28 and TRBJ1-5; D perhaps matches TRBD1 (6 bases). Germline assignment: CDR1 MDHEN and CDR2 SYDVKM. The V gene lost 1 base and the J gene lost 6 bases, with 13 bases spanning the gap. The CDR3 has 15 amino acids. The CDR3 DNA sequence: TGTGCCAGCAGTTTATACAGGGTTGGGTTTCAGCCCCAGCATTTT. This translates into CASSLYRVGFQPQHF.

The chain couples TRBV21-1 to TRBJ2-7; the DNA was not compared with TRBD2, the D call given in the table. TRBV21-1 is noted as a pseudogene. This CDR3 spans 15 amino acids. The CDR3 DNA sequence: TGTGCCAGCAGCAGTCCCGAGGTCCAAACCTACGAGCAGTACTTC. It is translated as CASSSPEVQTYEQYF.